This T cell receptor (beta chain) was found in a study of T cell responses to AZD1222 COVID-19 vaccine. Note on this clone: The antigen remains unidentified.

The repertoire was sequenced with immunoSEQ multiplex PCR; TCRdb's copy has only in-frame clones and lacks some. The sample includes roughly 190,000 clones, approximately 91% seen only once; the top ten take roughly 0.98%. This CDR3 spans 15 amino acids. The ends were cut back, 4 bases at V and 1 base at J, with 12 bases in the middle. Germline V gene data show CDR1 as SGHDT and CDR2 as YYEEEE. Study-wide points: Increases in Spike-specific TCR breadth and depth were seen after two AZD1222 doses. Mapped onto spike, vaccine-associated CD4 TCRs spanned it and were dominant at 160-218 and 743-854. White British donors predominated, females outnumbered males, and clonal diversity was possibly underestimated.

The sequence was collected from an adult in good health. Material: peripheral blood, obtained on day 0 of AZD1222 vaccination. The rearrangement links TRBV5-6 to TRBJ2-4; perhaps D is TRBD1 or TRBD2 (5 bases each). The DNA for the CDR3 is TGTGCCAGCAGCCACTCGGGACCGGCCAAAAACATTCAGTACTTC. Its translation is CASSHSGPAKNIQYF. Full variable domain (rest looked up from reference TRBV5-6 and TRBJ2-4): DAGVTQSPTHLIKTRGQQVTLRCSPKSGHDTVSWYQQALGQGPQFIFQYYEEEERQRGNFPDRFSGHQFPNYSSELNVNALLLGDSALYLCASSHSGPAKNIQYFGAGTRLSVL.